This TCR beta chain was sequenced for a study of blood T cell repertoires in COVID-19. Overall study: Samples of COVID-19 (acute and convalescent) were obtained from the United States, Italy and Spain.

The CDR3 runs to 16 residues. Unmatched junction bases numbered 11, after V lost 3 bases and J lost 6 bases. CDR1 is MNHEY, CDR2 SMNVEV, per germline (reference sequence). In the authors' methods: How many nucleated cells were present was estimated from reference gene primer amplification. The table came from immunoSEQ multiplex PCR; TCRdb's copy has only in-frame clones and leaves some out. That table gives V, J and clone size, and the DNA gave D and trimming. The sample has some 83,000 clones, approximately 87% seen once. The V and J genes are TRBV27 and TRBJ2-1; 7 nucleotides agree with TRBD2. Sequenced material: peripheral blood. The clonotype originates from a man at least 80 years old in a cohort sampled during active COVID-19. CDR3: CASSLISLGGVNEQFF. Written as DNA, the CDR3 is TGTGCCAGCAGTTTGATTTCTTTGGGGGGGGTCAATGAGCAGTTCTTC.